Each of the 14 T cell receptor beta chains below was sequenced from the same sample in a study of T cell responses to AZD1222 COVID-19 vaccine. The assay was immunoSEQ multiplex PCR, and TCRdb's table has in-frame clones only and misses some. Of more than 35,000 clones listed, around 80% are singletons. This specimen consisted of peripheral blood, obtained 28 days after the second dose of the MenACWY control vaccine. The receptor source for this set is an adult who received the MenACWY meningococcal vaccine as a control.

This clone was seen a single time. The CDR3 nucleotides are TGTGCCAGCAGCTTAGCGGGGCTAGCGGGAGGGAGAGCAGATACGCAGTATTTT. Amino acids: CASSLAGLAGGRADTQYF. The rearrangement links TRBV7-8 to TRBJ2-3; 12 nucleotides align to TRBD2. This CDR3 comprises 18 residues. Germline trimming cut 0 bases from V and 4 bases from J; bases unmatched to any gene: 8. Germline lookup yields CDR1 SGHVS and CDR2 FQNEAQ.

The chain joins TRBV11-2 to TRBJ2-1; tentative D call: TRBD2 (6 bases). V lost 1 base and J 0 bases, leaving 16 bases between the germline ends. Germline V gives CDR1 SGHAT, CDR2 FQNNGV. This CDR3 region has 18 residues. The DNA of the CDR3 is TGTGCCAGCAGCTTAGGAGTAGGCGGGAAACGCTCCTACAATGAGCAGTTCTTC. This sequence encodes CASSLGVGGKRSYNEQFF. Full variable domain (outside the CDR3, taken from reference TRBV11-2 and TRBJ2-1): EAGVAQSPRYKIIEKRQSVAFWCNPISGHATLYWYQQILGQGPKLLIQFQNNGVVDDSQLPKDRFSAERLKGVDSTLKIQPAKLEDSAVYLCASSLGVGGKRSYNEQFFGPGTRLTVL.

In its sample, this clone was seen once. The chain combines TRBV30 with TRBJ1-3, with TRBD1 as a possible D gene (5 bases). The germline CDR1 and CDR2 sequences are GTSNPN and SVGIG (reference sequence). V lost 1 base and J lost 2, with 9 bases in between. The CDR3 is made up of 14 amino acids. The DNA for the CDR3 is TGTGCCTGGAGTGCGGGGGTAACTGGAAACACCATATATTTT. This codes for CAWSAGVTGNTIYF.

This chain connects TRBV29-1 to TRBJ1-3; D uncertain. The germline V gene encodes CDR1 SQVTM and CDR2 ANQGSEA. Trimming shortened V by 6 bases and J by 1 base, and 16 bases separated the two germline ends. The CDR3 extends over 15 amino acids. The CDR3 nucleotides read TGCAGCGTCTCCTTCGGCACACAGTCTGGAAACACCATATATTTT. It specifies CSVSFGTQSGNTIYF.

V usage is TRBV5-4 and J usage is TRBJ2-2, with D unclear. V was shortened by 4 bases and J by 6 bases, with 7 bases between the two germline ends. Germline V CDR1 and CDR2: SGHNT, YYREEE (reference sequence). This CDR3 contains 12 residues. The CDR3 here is CASSPWAGELFF. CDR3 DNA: TGTGCCAGCAGCCCGTGGGCCGGGGAGCTGTTTTTT.

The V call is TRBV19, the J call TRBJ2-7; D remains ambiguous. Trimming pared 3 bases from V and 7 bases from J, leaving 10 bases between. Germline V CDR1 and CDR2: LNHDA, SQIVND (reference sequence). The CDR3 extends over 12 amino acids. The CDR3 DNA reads TGTGCCAGTAGTATCGCGTTTGGGGAGCAGTACTTC. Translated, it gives CASSIAFGEQYF. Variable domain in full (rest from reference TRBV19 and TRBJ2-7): DGGITQSPKYLFRKEGQNVTLSCEQNLNHDAMYWYRQDPGQGLRLIYYSQIVNDFQKGDIAEGYSVSREKKESFPLTVTSAQKNPTAFYLCASSIAFGEQYFGPGTRLTVT.

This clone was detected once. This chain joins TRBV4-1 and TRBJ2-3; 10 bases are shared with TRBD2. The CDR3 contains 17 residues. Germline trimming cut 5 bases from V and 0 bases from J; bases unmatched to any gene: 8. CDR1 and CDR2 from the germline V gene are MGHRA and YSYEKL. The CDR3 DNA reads TGCGCCAGCAGCAAGAGTACTAGCGGGGAAAGCACAGATACGCAGTATTTT. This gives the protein CASSKSTSGESTDTQYF.

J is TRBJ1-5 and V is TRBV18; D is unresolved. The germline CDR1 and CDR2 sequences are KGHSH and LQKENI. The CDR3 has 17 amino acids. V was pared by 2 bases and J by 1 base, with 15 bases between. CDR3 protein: CASSPGEGSRSNQPQHF. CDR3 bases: TGTGCCAGCTCACCAGGGGAAGGAAGTCGAAGCAATCAGCCCCAGCATTTT.

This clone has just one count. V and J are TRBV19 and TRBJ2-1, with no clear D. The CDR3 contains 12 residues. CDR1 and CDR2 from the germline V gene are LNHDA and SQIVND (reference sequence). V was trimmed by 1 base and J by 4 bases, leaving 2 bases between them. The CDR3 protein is CASSIGYNEQFF. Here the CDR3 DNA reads TGTGCCAGTAGTATAGGTTACAATGAGCAGTTCTTC.

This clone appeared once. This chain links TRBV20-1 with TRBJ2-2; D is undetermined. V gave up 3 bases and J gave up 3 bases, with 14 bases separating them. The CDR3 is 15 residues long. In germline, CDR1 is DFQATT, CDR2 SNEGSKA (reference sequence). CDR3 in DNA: TGCAGTGCTAGTCGACGGTTAGGCTACACCGGGGAGCTGTTTTTT. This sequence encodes CSASRRLGYTGELFF.

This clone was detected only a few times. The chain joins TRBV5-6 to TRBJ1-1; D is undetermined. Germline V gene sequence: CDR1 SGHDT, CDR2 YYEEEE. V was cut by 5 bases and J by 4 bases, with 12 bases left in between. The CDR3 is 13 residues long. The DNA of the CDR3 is TGTGCCAGCAGACTCATAAAAGGCACTGAAGCTTTCTTT. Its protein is CASRLIKGTEAFF.

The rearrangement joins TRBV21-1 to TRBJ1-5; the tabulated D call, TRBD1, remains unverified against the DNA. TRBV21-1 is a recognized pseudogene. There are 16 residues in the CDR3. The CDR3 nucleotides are TGTGCCAACCCCGTTGGTGGACAGGGGGGGGATCAGCCCCAGCATTTT. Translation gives CANPVGGQGGDQPQHF.

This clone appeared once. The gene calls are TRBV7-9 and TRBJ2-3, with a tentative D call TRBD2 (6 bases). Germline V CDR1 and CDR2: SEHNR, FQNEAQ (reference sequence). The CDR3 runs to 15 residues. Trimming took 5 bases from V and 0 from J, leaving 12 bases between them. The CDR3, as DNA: TGTGCCAGCAGCCTCCGGGACTCAAGCACAGATACGCAGTATTTT. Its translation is CASSLRDSSTDTQYF.

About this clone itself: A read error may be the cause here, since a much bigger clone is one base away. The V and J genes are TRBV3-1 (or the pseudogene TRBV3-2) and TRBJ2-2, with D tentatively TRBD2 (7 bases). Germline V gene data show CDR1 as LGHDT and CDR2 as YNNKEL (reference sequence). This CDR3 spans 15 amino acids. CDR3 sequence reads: CPRSSRAGAGGELFF. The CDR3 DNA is TGTCCCCGCAGCTCCCGGGCGGGGGCGGGCGGGGAGCTGTTTTTT.